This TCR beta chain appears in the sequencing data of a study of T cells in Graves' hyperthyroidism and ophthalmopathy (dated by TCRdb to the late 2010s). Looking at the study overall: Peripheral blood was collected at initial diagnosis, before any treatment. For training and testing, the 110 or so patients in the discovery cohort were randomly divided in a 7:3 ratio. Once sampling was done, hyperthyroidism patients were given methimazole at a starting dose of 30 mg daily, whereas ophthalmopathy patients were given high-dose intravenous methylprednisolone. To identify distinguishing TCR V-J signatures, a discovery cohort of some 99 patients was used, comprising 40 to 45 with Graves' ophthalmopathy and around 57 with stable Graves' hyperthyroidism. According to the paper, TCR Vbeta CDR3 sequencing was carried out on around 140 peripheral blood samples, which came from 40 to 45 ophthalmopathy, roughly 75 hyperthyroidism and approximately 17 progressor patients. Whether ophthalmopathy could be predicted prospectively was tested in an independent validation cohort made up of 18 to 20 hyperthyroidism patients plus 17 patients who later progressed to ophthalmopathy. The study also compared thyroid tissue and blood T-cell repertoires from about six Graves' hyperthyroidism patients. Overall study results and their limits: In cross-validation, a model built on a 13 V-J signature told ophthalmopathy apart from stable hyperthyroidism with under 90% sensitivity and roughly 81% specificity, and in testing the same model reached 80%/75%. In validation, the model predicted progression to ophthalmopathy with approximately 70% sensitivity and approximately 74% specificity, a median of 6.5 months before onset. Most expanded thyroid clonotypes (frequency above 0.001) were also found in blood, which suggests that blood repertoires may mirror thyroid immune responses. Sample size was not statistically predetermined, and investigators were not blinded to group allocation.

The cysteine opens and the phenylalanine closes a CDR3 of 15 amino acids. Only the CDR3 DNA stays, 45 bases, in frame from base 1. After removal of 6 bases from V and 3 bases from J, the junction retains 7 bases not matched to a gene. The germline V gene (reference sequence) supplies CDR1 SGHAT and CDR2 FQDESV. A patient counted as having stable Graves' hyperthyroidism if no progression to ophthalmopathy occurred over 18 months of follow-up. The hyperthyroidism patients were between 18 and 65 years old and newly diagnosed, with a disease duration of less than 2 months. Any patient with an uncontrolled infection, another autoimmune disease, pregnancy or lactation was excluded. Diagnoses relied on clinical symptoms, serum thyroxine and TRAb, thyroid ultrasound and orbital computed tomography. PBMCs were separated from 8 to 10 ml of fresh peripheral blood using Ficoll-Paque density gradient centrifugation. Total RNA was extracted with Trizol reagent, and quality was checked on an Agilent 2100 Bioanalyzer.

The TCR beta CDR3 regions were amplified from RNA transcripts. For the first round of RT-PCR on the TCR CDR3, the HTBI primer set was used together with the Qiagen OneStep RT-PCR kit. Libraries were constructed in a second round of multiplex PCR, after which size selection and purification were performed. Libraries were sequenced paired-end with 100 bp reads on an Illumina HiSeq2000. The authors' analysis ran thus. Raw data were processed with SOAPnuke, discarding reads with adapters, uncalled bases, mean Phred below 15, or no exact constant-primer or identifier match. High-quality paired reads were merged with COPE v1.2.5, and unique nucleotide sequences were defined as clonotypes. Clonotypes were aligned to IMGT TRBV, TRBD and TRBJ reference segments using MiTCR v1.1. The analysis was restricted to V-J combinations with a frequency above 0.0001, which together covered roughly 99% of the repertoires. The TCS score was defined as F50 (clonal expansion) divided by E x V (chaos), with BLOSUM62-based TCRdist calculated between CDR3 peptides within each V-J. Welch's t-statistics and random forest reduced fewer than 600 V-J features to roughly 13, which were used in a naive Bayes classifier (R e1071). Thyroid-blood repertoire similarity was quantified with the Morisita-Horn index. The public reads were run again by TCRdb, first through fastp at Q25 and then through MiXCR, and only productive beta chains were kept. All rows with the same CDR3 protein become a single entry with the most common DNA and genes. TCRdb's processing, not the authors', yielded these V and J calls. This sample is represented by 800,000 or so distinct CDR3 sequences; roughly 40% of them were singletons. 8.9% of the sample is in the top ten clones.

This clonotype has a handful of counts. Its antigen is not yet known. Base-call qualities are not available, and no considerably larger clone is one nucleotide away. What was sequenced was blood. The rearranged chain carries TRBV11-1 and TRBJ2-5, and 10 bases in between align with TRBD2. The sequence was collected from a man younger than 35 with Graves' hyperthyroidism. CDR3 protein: CASSYSGGTEETQYF. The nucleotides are TGTGCCAGCAGTTATAGCGGGGGGACCGAAGAGACCCAGTACTTC.